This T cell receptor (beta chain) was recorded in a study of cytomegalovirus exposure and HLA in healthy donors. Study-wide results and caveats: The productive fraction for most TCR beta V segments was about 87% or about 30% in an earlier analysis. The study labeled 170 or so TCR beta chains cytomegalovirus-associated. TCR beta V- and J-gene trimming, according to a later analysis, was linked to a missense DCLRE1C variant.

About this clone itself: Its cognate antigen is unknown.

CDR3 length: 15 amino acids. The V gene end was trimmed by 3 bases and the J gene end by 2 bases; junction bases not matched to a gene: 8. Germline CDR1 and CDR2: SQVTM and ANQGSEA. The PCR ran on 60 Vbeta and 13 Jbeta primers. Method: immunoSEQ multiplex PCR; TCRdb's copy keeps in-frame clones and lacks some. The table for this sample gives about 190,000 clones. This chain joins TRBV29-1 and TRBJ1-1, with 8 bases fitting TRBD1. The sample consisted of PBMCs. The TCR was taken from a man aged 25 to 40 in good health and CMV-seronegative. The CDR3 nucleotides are TGCAGCGTTGATCGCCCCGGGACAGGAAACACTGAAGCTTTCTTT. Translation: CSVDRPGTGNTEAFF.